The clone carrying this T cell receptor beta chain was counted at least ten times. Its specificity is not known. These data come from a study of T cells after yellow fever vaccination. Study-level results: It was a small share of clonotypes that appeared in both CD4 and CD8 compartments.

By 5'RACE template switching, TCR cDNA was produced, with a universal primer site and UMIs added in the process. TCRdb ran MiXCR on the 5' RACE reads and lists one entry per CDR3 protein. This table has over 150,000 distinct CDR3 sequences, 6.2% appearing once. This sequence originates from a man aged 18 to 35 who received the YFV17D yellow fever vaccine. The material was CD4+ T cells sorted from PBMCs, obtained on the day of the first yellow fever vaccination.

DNA of the CDR3: TGTGCCAGCAGAAGACTAGCGGCCCTAGGGGATACGCAGTATTTT. Translated: CASRRLAALGDTQYF. The rearrangement uses TRBV4-2 and TRBJ2-3; 9 bases fit TRBD2. The CDR3 runs to 15 residues. With 6 bases clipped from V and 6 bases from J, the junction kept 10 bases outside the gene matches. Germline-derived CDR1 and CDR2 are LGHNA and YNFKEQ.